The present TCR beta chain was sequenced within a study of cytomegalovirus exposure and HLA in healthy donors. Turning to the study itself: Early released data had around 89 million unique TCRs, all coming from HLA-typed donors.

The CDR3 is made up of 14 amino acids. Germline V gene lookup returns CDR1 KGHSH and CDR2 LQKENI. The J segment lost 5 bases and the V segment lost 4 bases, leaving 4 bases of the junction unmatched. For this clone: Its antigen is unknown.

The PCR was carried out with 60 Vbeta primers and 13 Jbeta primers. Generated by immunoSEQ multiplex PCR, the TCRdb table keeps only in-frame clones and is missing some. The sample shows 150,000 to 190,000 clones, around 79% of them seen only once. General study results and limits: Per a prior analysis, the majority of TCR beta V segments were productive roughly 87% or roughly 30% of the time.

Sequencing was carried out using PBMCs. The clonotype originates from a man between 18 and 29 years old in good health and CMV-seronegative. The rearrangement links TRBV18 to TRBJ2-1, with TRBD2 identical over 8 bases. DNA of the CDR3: TGTGCCAGCTCACGAGGGACTAGGAACAATGAGCAGTTCTTC. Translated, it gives CASSRGTRNNEQFF.